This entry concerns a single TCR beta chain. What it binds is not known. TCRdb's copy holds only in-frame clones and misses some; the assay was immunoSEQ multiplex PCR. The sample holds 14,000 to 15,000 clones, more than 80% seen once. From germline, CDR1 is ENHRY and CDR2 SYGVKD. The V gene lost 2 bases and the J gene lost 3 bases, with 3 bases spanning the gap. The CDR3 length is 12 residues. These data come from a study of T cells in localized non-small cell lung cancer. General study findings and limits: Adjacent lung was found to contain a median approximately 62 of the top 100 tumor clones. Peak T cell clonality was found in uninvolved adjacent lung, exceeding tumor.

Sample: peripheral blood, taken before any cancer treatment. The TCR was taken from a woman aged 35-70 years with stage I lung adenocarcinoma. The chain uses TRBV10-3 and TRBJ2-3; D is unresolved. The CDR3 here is CAISEATDTQYF. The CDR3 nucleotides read TGTGCCATCAGTGAGGCTACAGATACGCAGTATTTT.